This TCR beta chain was sequenced in a study of shared clonotypes between healthy human individuals. The study, taken as a whole, reports: Relative to memory subsets, naive subsets generally showed larger estimated richness.

The V and J ends lost 4 bases and 1 base, in that order; junction bases with no gene match: 7. CDR3 length: 16 amino acids. Germline V lookup: CDR1 LNHNV, CDR2 YYDKDF (reference sequence). Only in-frame clones appear in the TCRdb table, and some are missing; sequencing was by immunoSEQ multiplex PCR. The repertoire has 1,500,000 or so clones, approximately 98.5% of them found once; the top ten carry 0.36%. The donors, healthy adults who were HIV-negative, had experienced no recent acute infections or vaccinations. A split of CD4+ cells into CD45RA+ naive and CD45RA-negative memory subsets was performed. Concerning this clone itself: What it recognizes is unknown.

The chain combines TRBV15 with TRBJ2-3; TRBD1 matches at 8 bases. This clonotype was obtained from a man aged 25 to 40 in good health. The sequencing input was naive CD4+ T cells sorted from blood. Subset given: CD45RA+ positively selected. Written as DNA, the CDR3 is TGTGCCACCAGCAAGCGGACAGGGTCAGGCACAGATACGCAGTATTTT. Amino acid sequence: CATSKRTGSGTDTQYF.